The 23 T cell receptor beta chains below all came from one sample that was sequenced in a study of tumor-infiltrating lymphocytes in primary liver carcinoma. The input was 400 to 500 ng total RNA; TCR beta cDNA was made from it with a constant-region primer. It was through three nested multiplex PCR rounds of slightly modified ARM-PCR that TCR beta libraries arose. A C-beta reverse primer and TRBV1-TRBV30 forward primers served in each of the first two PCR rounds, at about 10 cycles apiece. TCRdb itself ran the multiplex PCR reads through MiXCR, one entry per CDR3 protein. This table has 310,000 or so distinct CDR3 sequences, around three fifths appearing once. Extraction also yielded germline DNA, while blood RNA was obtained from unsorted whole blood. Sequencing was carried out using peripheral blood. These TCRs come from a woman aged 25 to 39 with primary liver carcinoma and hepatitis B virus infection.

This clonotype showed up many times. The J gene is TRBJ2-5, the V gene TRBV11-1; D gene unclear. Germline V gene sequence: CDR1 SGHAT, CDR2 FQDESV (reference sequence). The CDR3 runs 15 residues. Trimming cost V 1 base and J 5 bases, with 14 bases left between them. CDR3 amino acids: CASSLGSPVVETQYF. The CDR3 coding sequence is TGTGCCAGCAGCTTAGGGTCCCCCGTAGTGGAGACCCAGTACTTC.

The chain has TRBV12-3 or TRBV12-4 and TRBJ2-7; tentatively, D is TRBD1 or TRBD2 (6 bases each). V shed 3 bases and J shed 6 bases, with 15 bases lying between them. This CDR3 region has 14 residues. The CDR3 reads CASSFNRDSSEQYF. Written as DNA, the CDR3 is TGTGCCAGCAGTTTTAACAGGGACTCCAGCGAGCAGTACTTC.

The chain's CDR3 is CSATRVQGYNSPLHF. CDR3 DNA sequence: TGCAGTGCTACCAGGGTTCAAGGCTATAATTCACCCCTCCACTTT. This sequence joins TRBV20-1 and TRBJ1-6; a possible D gene is TRBD1 (5 bases). V was shortened by 4 bases and J by 3 bases, with 13 bases between the two germline ends. The CDR3 spans 15 residues. Germline V lookup: CDR1 DFQATT, CDR2 SNEGSKA (reference sequence).

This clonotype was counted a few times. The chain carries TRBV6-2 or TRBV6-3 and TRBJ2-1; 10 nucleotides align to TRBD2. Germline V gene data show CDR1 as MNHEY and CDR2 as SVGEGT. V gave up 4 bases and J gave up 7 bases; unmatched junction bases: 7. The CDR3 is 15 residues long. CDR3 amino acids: CASSSLAGHGNEQFF. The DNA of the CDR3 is TGTGCCAGCAGTTCACTAGCGGGGCATGGGAATGAGCAGTTCTTC.

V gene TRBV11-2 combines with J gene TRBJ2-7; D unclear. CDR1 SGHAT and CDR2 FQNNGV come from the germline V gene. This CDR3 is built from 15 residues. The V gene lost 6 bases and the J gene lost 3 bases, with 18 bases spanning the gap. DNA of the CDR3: TGTGCCAGCAGAATGTACGGGTCACGCCACTACGAGCAGTACTTC. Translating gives CASRMYGSRHYEQYF.

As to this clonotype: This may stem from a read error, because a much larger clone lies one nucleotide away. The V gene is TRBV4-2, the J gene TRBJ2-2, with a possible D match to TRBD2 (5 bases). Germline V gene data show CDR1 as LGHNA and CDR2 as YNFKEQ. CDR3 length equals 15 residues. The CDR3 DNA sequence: TGTGCCAGCAGCCAAAGCGATTCGAACACCGGGGTGCTGTTTTTT. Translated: CASSQSDSNTGVLFF.

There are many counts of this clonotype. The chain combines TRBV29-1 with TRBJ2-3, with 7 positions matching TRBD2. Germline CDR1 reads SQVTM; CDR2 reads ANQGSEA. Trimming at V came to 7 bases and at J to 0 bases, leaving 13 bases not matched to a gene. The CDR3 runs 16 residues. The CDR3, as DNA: TGCAGCGCGAGCTCGCGGGGGAGGACTAGCACAGATACGCAGTATTTT. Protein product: CSASSRGRTSTDTQYF.

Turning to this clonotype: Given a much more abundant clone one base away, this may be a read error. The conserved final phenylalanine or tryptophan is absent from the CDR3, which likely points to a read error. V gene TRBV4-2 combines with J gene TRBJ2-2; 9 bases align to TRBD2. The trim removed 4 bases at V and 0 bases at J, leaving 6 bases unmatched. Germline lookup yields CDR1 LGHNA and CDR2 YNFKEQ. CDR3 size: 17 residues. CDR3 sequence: CASSLQLAGANTGELFS. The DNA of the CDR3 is TGTGCCAGCAGCCTCCAGTTAGCGGGAGCGAACACCGGGGAGCTGTTTTCT.

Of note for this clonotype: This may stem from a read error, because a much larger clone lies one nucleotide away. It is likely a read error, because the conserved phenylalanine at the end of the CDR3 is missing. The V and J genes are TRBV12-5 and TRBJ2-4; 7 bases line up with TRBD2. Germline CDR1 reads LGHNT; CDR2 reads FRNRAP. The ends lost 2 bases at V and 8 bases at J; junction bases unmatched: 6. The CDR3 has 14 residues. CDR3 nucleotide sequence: TGTGCTAGTGGTTTGTCCTGGGGAGGGGACATTCAGTACTTA. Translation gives CASGLSWGGDIQYL.

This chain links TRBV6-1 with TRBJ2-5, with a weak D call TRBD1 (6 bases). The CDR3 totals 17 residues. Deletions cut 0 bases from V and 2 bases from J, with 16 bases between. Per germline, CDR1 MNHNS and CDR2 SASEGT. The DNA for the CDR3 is TGTGCCAGCAGTGAAGCCCAGGACAGTGCCTTTCAAGAGACCCAGTACTTC. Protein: CASSEAQDSAFQETQYF.

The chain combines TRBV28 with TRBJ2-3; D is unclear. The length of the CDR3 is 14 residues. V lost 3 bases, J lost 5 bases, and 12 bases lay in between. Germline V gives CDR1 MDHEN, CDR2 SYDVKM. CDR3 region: CASSFNQRIDTQYF. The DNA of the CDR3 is TGTGCCAGCAGTTTCAACCAGAGGATAGATACGCAGTATTTT.

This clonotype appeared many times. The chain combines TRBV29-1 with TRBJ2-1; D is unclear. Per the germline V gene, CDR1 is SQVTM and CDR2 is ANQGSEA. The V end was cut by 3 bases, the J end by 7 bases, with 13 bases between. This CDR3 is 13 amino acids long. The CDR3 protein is CSVEVNLGNEQFF. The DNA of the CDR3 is TGCAGCGTTGAGGTCAACCTGGGGAATGAGCAGTTCTTC.

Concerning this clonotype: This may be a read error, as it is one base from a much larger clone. In nucleotides, the CDR3 is TGCAACGTTGAATTTTCAGGGAGGTACGCAGATACGCAGTATTTT. As protein: CNVEFSGRYADTQYF. The chain recombines TRBV29-1 with TRBJ2-3, with D maybe TRBD2 (6 bases). The CDR3 contains 15 residues. In germline, CDR1 is SQVTM, CDR2 ANQGSEA.

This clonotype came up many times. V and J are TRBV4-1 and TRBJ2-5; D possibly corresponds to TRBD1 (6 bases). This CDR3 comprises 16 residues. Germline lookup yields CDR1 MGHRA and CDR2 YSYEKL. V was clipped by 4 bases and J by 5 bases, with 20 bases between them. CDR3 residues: CASSPLYRAAQETQYF. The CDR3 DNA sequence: TGCGCCAGCAGCCCCCTTTACAGGGCGGCCCAGGAGACCCAGTACTTC.

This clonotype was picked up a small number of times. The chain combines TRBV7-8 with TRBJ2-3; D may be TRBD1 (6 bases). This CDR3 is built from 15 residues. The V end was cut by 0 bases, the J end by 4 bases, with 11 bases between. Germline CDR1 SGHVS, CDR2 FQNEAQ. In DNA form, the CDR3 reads TGTGCCAGCAGCTTAGCCAACAGGGTTGCAGATACGCAGTATTTT. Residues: CASSLANRVADTQYF.

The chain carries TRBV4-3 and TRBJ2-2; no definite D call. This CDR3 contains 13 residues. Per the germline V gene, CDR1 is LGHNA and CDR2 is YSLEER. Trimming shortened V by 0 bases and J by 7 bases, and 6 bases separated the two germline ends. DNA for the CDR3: TGCGCCAGCAGCCAAGATAGGGACGGGGAGCTGTTTTTT. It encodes CASSQDRDGELFF.

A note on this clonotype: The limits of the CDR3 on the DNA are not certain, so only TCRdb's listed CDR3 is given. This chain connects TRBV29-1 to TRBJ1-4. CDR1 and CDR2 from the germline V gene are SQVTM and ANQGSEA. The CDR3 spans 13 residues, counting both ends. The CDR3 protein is CSARTSGREKLSF.

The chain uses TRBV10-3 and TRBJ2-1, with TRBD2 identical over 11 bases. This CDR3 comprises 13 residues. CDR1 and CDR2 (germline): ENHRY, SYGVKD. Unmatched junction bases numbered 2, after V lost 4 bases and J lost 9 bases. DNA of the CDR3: TGTGCCATCAGTGTCGGGACTAGCGGTGAGCAGTTCTTC. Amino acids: CAISVGTSGEQFF.

DNA of the CDR3: TGCGCCAGCAGCCAAAGATCCTTTCTCATGTACGAGCAGTACTTC. It specifies CASSQRSFLMYEQYF. V usage is TRBV4-1 and J usage is TRBJ2-7; D is uncertain. Germline assignment: CDR1 MGHRA and CDR2 YSYEKL. V gave up 2 bases and J gave up 4 bases, with 15 bases separating them. This CDR3 is 15 amino acids long.

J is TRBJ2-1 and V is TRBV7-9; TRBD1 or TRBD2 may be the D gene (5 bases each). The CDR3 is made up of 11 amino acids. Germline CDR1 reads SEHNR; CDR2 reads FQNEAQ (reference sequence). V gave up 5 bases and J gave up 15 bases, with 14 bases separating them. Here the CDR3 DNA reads TGTGCCAGCAGCCGTACGGGACCCCCGTTCTTC. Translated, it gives CASSRTGPPFF.

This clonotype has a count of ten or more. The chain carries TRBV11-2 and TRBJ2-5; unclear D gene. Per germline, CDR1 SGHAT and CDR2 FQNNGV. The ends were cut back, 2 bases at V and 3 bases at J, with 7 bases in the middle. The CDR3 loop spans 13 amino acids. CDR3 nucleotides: TGTGCCAGCAGCTTATCTGATAAAGAGACCCAGTACTTC. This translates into CASSLSDKETQYF.

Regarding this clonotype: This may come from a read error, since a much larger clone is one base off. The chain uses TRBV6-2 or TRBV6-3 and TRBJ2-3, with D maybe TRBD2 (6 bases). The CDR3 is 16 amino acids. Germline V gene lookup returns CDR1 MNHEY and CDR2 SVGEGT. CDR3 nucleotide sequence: TGTGCCAGCAGTAAAGGAAGCGGGCTATCCACAGATACGCTGTATTTT. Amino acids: CASSKGSGLSTDTLYF.

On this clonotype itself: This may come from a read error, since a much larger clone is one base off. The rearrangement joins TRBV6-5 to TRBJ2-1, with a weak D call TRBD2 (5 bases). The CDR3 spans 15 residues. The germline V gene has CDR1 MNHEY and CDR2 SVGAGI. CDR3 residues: CASSSVGEAYDEQFF. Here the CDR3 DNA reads TGTGCCAGCAGTTCGGTGGGAGAGGCCTACGATGAGCAGTTCTTC.